These 10 T cell receptor beta chains share one sample of origin, sequenced in a study of post-analysis software for immune sequencing data. Unique molecular identifiers were carried by the TCR beta cDNA libraries. TCRdb processed the PCR reads anew with MiXCR; each CDR3 protein has one entry. The sample consists of under 650,000 distinct CDR3 sequences, roughly two fifths of them appearing once. No antigen has been identified for these receptors. Study-level results: There were a handful of TRBV segments more frequent in patients than controls, and TRBV5-6, TRBV5-1 and TRBV20-1 were among them.

The sequencing input was blood. These receptors were taken from a girl aged 5 to 17 with multiple sclerosis.

The chain is built from TRBV5-1 and TRBJ2-7; TRBD2 might be the D (5 bases). With the DNA end fitting TRBJ2-5 better, the J assignment may be wrong. The germline V gene encodes CDR1 SGHRS and CDR2 YFSETQ. The CDR3 is 12 residues long. The CDR3 DNA reads as TGCGCCAGCAGCCCTGACGAGGGGACCCAGTACTTC. Translated, it gives CASSPDEGTQYF.

This clonotype was recorded many times. The genes are TRBV5-1 and TRBJ2-1; 9 bases align to TRBD2. V was pared by 0 bases and J by 4 bases, with 2 bases of the junction left unmatched. The CDR3 covers 15 residues. Germline V gene lookup returns CDR1 SGHRS and CDR2 YFSETQ. DNA for the CDR3: TGCGCCAGCAGCTTGGTCGCGGGAGGGTACAATGAGCAGTTCTTC. Protein product: CASSLVAGGYNEQFF. Combining the CDR3 with reference TRBV5-1 and TRBJ2-1 gives the whole variable domain KAGVTQTPRYLIKTRGQQVTLSCSPISGHRSVSWYQQTPGQGLQFLFEYFSETQRNKGNFPGRFSGRQFSNSRSEMNVSTLELGDSALYLCASSLVAGGYNEQFFGPGTRLTVL.

The V and J genes are TRBV27 and TRBJ2-1; 15 bases align to TRBD2. Germline V gives CDR1 MNHEY, CDR2 SMNVEV (reference sequence). CDR3 length: 16 amino acids. J lost 12 bases, V lost 7 bases, and 13 bases had no gene match. The CDR3 DNA is TGTGCCAGCACCAGGGGAGGACTAGCGGGGGGGCGCGGGCAGTTCTTC. It yields the protein CASTRGGLAGGRGQFF.

The chain couples TRBV7-2 to TRBJ1-4; possibly TRBD1 for D (5 bases). CDR1 and CDR2 (germline): SGHTA, FQGNSA. V dropped 5 bases and J dropped 9 bases, with 28 bases sitting between them. This CDR3 comprises 18 residues. Here the CDR3 DNA reads TGTGCCAGCAGCCCTTATAGGGACCCCGGGTGGGCGGCGCAAAAACTGTTTTTT. This sequence encodes CASSPYRDPGWAAQKLFF.

This clonotype was counted between two and nine times. The chain joins TRBV3-1 to TRBJ2-1; 7 bases line up with TRBD1. The CDR3 consists of 13 residues. Germline CDR1 reads LGHDT; CDR2 reads YNNKEL (reference sequence). The junction had 3 bases not matched to a gene; V was cut back by 3 bases and J by 7 bases. CDR3 loop: CASSHGRGNEQFF. CDR3 sequence (DNA): TGTGCCAGCAGCCACGGCAGGGGGAATGAGCAGTTCTTC.

CDR3 in amino acids: CASSLAPTGVDGYTF. CDR3 DNA sequence: TGTGCCAGCAGTTTAGCCCCGACAGGGGTGGATGGCTACACCTTC. J is TRBJ1-2 and V is TRBV27, with TRBD1 matching over 8 bases. The CDR3 totals 15 residues. Germline-derived CDR1 and CDR2 are MNHEY and SMNVEV (reference sequence). V shed 2 bases and J 6 bases; nucleotides not matched to a gene: 8.

The chain uses TRBV29-1 and TRBJ1-2; the match to TRBD1 covers 11 bases. The CDR3 sequence is 12 residues long. With 3 bases clipped from V and 10 bases from J, the junction kept 4 bases outside the gene matches. CDR1 and CDR2 (germline): SQVTM, ANQGSEA. In DNA, the CDR3 is TGCAGCGTTGAGGGGGGACAGGGGGACTACACCTTC. Residues: CSVEGGQGDYTF.

V usage is TRBV7-9 and J usage is TRBJ2-1, with 10 bases identical to TRBD1. V was pared by 5 bases and J by 9 bases, with 13 bases of the junction left unmatched. The germline gives CDR1 SEHNR, CDR2 FQNEAQ (reference sequence). This CDR3 has 16 amino acids. The CDR3 sequence is CASSIYRTGGNGEQFF. DNA of the CDR3: TGTGCCAGCAGCATATACAGGACAGGGGGTAACGGTGAGCAGTTCTTC.

This clonotype has only a few counts. The V and J genes are TRBV29-1 and TRBJ1-2, with TRBD1 matching over 7 bases. With 4 bases clipped from V and 4 bases from J, the junction kept 15 bases outside the gene matches. Germline V gene lookup returns CDR1 SQVTM and CDR2 ANQGSEA. CDR3 length: 16 residues. CDR3 nucleotide sequence: TGCAGCGTTGGCCCGATCGTTACAGGGGAATTCTATGGCTACACCTTC. Translating it yields CSVGPIVTGEFYGYTF.

A few counts support this clonotype. A junction boundary mismatches the germline segment, possibly from a read error. The gene calls are TRBV29-1 and TRBJ2-5; no reliable D call. CDR3 length equals 12 residues. Germline V gene data show CDR1 as SQVTM and CDR2 as ANQGSEA. CDR3 nucleotides: TGCAGCGTGGGCAGTGAGCAAGTGACCCAGTACTTC. Residues: CSVGSEQVTQYF. The whole variable domain, filled in from reference TRBV29-1 and TRBJ2-5, reads SAVISQKPSRDICQRGTSLTIQCQVDSQVTMMFWYRQQPGQSLTLIATANQGSEATYESGFVIDKFPISRPNLTFSTLTVSNMSPEDSSIYLCSVGSEQVTQYFGPGTRLLVL.